One and the same sample provided the 25 T cell receptor beta chains below, sequenced in a study of shared clonotypes between healthy human individuals (dated by TCRdb to the early 2020s). Library creation used the immunoSEQ multiplex PCR assay. This is the immuneACCESS table as TCRdb keeps it, with only in-frame sequences that have V and J called. A part of the clones is gone; compared with another copy, unresolved V genes explain less than half, and the rest is unexplained. The table for this sample lists under 650,000 clones; 96% of them were counted only once. The ten most abundant clones make up about 0.054% of the sample. Sample: naive CD4+ T cells sorted from blood. This specimen's cell subset or site label, per the study, means: CD45RA+ positively selected. The receptor set was obtained from a woman under 40 in good health.

A remark on this clone: This specimen includes other DNA sequences encoding the same CDR3. The chain employs TRBV28 and TRBJ1-5; D is undetermined. Trimming stripped 6 bases from V and 1 base from J, with 4 bases between. Germline V gene data show CDR1 as MDHEN and CDR2 as SYDVKM. The CDR3 has 12 residues. The CDR3 bases are TGTGCCAGCAGGTTCAGCAATCAGCCCCAGCATTTT. Its translation is CASRFSNQPQHF.

This clone has a single count. The V call is TRBV15, the J call TRBJ2-7; 9 bases match TRBD2. CDR3 length: 16 residues. The V and J ends lost 0 bases and 5 bases, in that order; junction bases with no gene match: 8. The germline CDR1 and CDR2 sequences are LNHNV and YYDKDF (reference sequence). CDR3 in DNA: TGTGCCACCAGCAGAGAAAAGGCGGGAGGGCGGGACGAGCAGTACTTC. Translating it yields CATSREKAGGRDEQYF.

This chain links TRBV2 with TRBJ2-1, with 14 nucleotides matching TRBD2. CDR1 and CDR2 (germline): SNHLY, FYNNEI. The CDR3 is 15 amino acids. J gave up 9 bases and V 10 bases, and 11 bases lay outside the gene matches. The CDR3 is CANHPGLAGVSEQFF. In nucleotides, the CDR3 is TGTGCCAACCATCCGGGACTAGCGGGAGTAAGTGAGCAGTTCTTC.

CDR3 loop: CASSQDLGGRADETQYF. DNA for the CDR3: TGTGCCAGCAGCCAAGATTTGGGCGGCAGGGCTGACGAGACCCAGTACTTC. The chain combines TRBV4-2 with TRBJ2-5, with D maybe TRBD1 (5 bases). The CDR3 totals 17 residues. Looked up from germline, CDR1 is LGHNA and CDR2 is YNFKEQ. V lost 0 bases and J lost 5, with 19 bases in between.

A single count supports this clone. The V and J genes are TRBV30 and TRBJ2-5; TRBD2 matches at 7 bases. CDR1 GTSNPN and CDR2 SVGIG come from the germline V gene (reference sequence). The CDR3 sequence is 11 residues long. The CDR3 spells CAGGYQETQYF. Here the CDR3 DNA reads TGTGCGGGGGGGTACCAAGAGACCCAGTACTTC. Full variable domain (missing parts from reference TRBV30 and TRBJ2-5): SQTIHQWPATLVQPVGSPLSLECTVEGTSNPNLYWYRQAAGRGLQLLFYSVGIGQISSEVPQNLSASRPQDRQFILSSKKLLLSDSGFYLCAGGYQETQYFGPGTRLLVL.

The gene calls are TRBV4-2 and TRBJ2-3; D is undetermined. Germline lookup yields CDR1 LGHNA and CDR2 YNFKEQ. The germline V and J ends were trimmed by 4 bases and 1 base, with 15 bases remaining between them. The CDR3 loop spans 16 amino acids. This CDR3 reads CASSPIEGLGTDTQYF. CDR3 coding DNA: TGTGCCAGCAGCCCAATTGAAGGTCTAGGCACAGATACGCAGTATTTT.

This chain connects TRBV6-5 to TRBJ2-1, with TRBD2 identical over 7 bases. The CDR3 is 15 amino acids. Germline V gene lookup returns CDR1 MNHEY and CDR2 SVGAGI. V trimming: 3 bases; J trimming: 8 bases; junction bases outside the gene matches: 10. CDR3 nucleotides: TGTGCCAGCAGTTATCAAGCGGGATCCACGCATGAGCAGTTCTTC. This encodes CASSYQAGSTHEQFF.

This clone was counted a single time. The chain recombines TRBV19 with TRBJ2-4; 8 positions agree with TRBD2. Per the germline V gene, CDR1 is LNHDA and CDR2 is SQIVND (reference sequence). CDR3 size: 16 residues. V gave up 1 base and J gave up 0 bases; unmatched junction bases: 2. The CDR3 here is CASSIAGGRAKNIQYF. The DNA of the CDR3 is TGTGCCAGTAGTATAGCGGGGGGGCGAGCCAAAAACATTCAGTACTTC.

The chain carries TRBV2 and TRBJ2-5; 7 nucleotides match TRBD1. The J call may not be correct, given that the DNA end is closer to TRBJ2-7. CDR3 length: 13 residues. The germline V gene encodes CDR1 SNHLY and CDR2 FYNNEI. This CDR3 is CASSSRQGGEQYF. Written as DNA, the CDR3 is TGTGCCAGCAGTTCTAGACAGGGCGGCGAGCAGTACTTC.

This sequence joins TRBV7-7 and TRBJ2-7; the match to TRBD2 covers 9 bases. V lost 5 bases to trimming and J lost 12 bases; unmatched junction nucleotides: 11. Germline CDR1 and CDR2: SSHAT and FNYEAQ (reference sequence). CDR3 length equals 13 residues. CDR3 amino acids: CASSPIIAGERYF. In DNA, the CDR3 is TGTGCCAGCAGCCCAATCATAGCGGGAGAAAGGTACTTC.

This clone was picked up one time. The chain links TRBV5-8 to TRBJ2-6, with TRBD2 identical over 12 bases. V lost 3 bases, J lost 3 bases, and 7 bases stayed unmatched. The CDR3 has 18 residues. Per germline, CDR1 SGHTS and CDR2 YDEGEE. For the CDR3, the DNA is TGTGCCAGCAGCTGGGAAAGGACTAGCGGGATTGGGGCCAACGTCCTGACTTTC. The encoded protein is CASSWERTSGIGANVLTF.

V usage is TRBV5-1 and J usage is TRBJ2-7; D ambiguous. Germline-derived CDR1 and CDR2 are SGHRS and YFSETQ. The ends were cut back, 1 base at V and 3 bases at J, with 14 bases in the middle. The CDR3 is 15 residues long. In DNA, the CDR3 is TGCGCCAGCAGCTTGATCGGTCCCCCCGACTACGAGCAGTACTTC. Encoded protein: CASSLIGPPDYEQYF.

The V gene is TRBV28, the J gene TRBJ1-5, with 7 nucleotides matching TRBD1. The junction had 15 bases not matched to a gene; V was cut back by 7 bases and J by 3 bases. Germline V gene lookup returns CDR1 MDHEN and CDR2 SYDVKM. The CDR3 consists of 17 residues. Here the CDR3 reads CASIDRVWDLVNQPQHF. For the CDR3, the DNA is TGTGCCAGCATTGACAGGGTGTGGGACCTCGTCAATCAGCCCCAGCATTTT.

V and J are TRBV19 and TRBJ1-6; a possible D gene is TRBD1 (6 bases). Trimming took off 5 bases at V and 5 bases at J, with 10 bases between the two ends. The CDR3 is 14 amino acids. The germline gives CDR1 LNHDA, CDR2 SQIVND (reference sequence). Here the CDR3 reads CASSPGQHNSPLHF. The CDR3, as DNA: TGTGCCAGTAGTCCCGGACAGCATAATTCACCCCTCCACTTT.

This chain joins TRBV15 and TRBJ1-5; TRBD1 matches at 8 bases. Unmatched junction bases numbered 9, after V lost 0 bases and J lost 2 bases. Germline V gene data show CDR1 as LNHNV and CDR2 as YYDKDF (reference sequence). The CDR3 is 18 residues long. This chain's CDR3 is CATSRDPTGGKGNQPQHF. The CDR3, as DNA: TGTGCCACCAGCAGAGATCCCACAGGGGGAAAGGGCAATCAGCCCCAGCATTTT. The full variable domain, with the rest looked up from reference TRBV15 and TRBJ1-5, is DAMVIQNPRYQVTQFGKPVTLSCSQTLNHNVMYWYQQKSSQAPKLLFHYYDKDFNNEADTPDNFQSRRPNTSFCFLDIRSPGLGDTAMYLCATSRDPTGGKGNQPQHFGDGTRLSIL.

This clone was counted a single time. The chain couples TRBV11-2 to TRBJ2-2; D remains unclear. Per germline, CDR1 SGHAT and CDR2 FQNNGV. This CDR3 comprises 14 residues. The V gene lost 4 bases and the J gene lost 5 bases, with 11 bases spanning the gap. The CDR3 bases are TGTGCCAGCAGCTCAGAAGCTCATACCGGGGAGCTGTTTTTT. This translates into CASSSEAHTGELFF.

The chain uses TRBV27 and TRBJ1-1, with TRBD1 as a possible D gene (6 bases). V was shortened by 0 bases and J by 6 bases, with 17 bases between the two germline ends. From germline, CDR1 is MNHEY and CDR2 SMNVEV (reference sequence). The CDR3 is 16 amino acids. Here the CDR3 DNA reads TGTGCCAGCAGTTTATCGAGGTTGGGGGCCACTTCTGAAGCTTTCTTT. Translated, it gives CASSLSRLGATSEAFF.

Remarks on this clone: This specimen includes other DNA sequences encoding the same CDR3. The V call is TRBV6-5, the J call TRBJ2-1, with TRBD1 identical over 9 bases. The CDR3 covers 15 residues. Germline assignment: CDR1 MNHEY and CDR2 SVGAGI. V lost 6 bases and J lost 2; bases outside the gene matches: 5. CDR3 bases: TGTGCCAGCAGCTCGGACAGGGGCACCTACAATGAGCAGTTCTTC. It translates to CASSSDRGTYNEQFF.

The chain uses TRBV7-9 and TRBJ1-1, with 7 bases fitting TRBD1. CDR1 SEHNR and CDR2 FQNEAQ come from the germline V gene (reference sequence). With 5 bases clipped from V and 11 bases from J, the junction kept 11 bases outside the gene matches. The CDR3 is 13 residues long. CDR3 nucleotide sequence: TGTGCCAGCAGCCCAATGACAGGGCATAATGCTTTCTTT. Amino acid sequence: CASSPMTGHNAFF.

This chain links TRBV18 with TRBJ2-4; D could derive from TRBD1 or TRBD2 (5 bases each). V was pared by 4 bases and J by 9 bases, with 16 bases between. This CDR3 is built from 14 residues. Germline assignment: CDR1 KGHSH and CDR2 LQKENI. CDR3 coding DNA: TGTGCCAGCTCACTAGGGGACGGGTCCCCCATTCAGTACTTC. Its translation is CASSLGDGSPIQYF.

The CDR3 is CASSVTSGRNEQFF. CDR3 coding DNA: TGCGCCAGCAGCGTTACTAGCGGGAGGAATGAGCAGTTCTTC. The V call is TRBV10-1, the J call TRBJ2-1; 12 bases agree with TRBD2. The germline gives CDR1 WNHNN, CDR2 SYGVQD (reference sequence). The CDR3 consists of 14 residues. The trim removed 6 bases at V and 7 bases at J, leaving 4 bases unmatched.

The V call is TRBV5-1, the J call TRBJ1-1, with 7 bases identical to TRBD1. The CDR3 has 17 amino acids. V trimming: 4 bases; J trimming: 0 bases; junction bases outside the gene matches: 12. Germline CDR1 reads SGHRS; CDR2 reads YFSETQ. The CDR3 is CASSPRAGTALNTEAFF. Written as DNA, the CDR3 is TGCGCCAGCAGCCCACGCGCCGGGACAGCTCTGAACACTGAAGCTTTCTTT.

The chain has TRBV28 and TRBJ2-1; no clear D. Trimming shortened V by 6 bases and J by 3 bases, and 18 bases separated the two germline ends. Germline V lookup: CDR1 MDHEN, CDR2 SYDVKM. The CDR3 extends over 16 amino acids. For the CDR3, the DNA is TGTGCCAGCAGCCAAAGCAGCGCTAAAAGCTACAATGAGCAGTTCTTC. This sequence encodes CASSQSSAKSYNEQFF.

This clone was observed once. The rearrangement joins TRBV5-1 to TRBJ2-5; 7 positions agree with TRBD1. The ends lost 2 bases at V and 5 bases at J; junction bases unmatched: 9. CDR3 size: 15 residues. The germline V gene has CDR1 SGHRS and CDR2 YFSETQ. The CDR3 nucleotides are TGCGCCAGCAGCTTTCGAGACAGGGTTTTTGAGACCCAGTACTTC. Translated: CASSFRDRVFETQYF.

This clone occurred once. Here the CDR3 reads CASSQRGLAGETQYF. The CDR3 nucleotides are TGCGCCAGCAGCCAACGGGGACTAGCGGGAGAGACCCAGTACTTC. The chain carries TRBV4-1 and TRBJ2-5; 12 positions match TRBD2. The CDR3 is 15 residues long. V shed 2 bases and J 4 bases; nucleotides not matched to a gene: 2. The germline CDR1 and CDR2 sequences are MGHRA and YSYEKL.